A single T cell receptor beta chain is shown here with its context. No antigen is known for it. TCRdb passed the 5' RACE reads through MiXCR, listing each CDR3 protein once. The table lists hundreds of thousands of distinct CDR3 sequences, 19% of them singletons, with more than 13% in the top ten. The CDR3 spans 12 residues. V lost 4 bases and J 8 bases, leaving 11 bases between the germline ends. This sample was included in a study of T cells after yellow fever vaccination. Points from the study as a whole: There was a small share of clonotypes that showed up in both the CD4 and CD8 compartments.

The sequencing used PBMCs, collected 15 days after the yellow fever booster vaccination. The genes are TRBV12-3 or TRBV12-4 and TRBJ1-1; D is possibly TRBD1 (6 bases). This sequence was found in a man under 40 who received the YFV17D yellow fever vaccine. CDR3 in amino acids: CASSWGGVEAFF. The DNA of the CDR3 is TGTGCCAGCAGTTGGGGGGGCGTGGAAGCTTTCTTT.